The TCR beta chain described here comes from a study of regulatory T cells in long-lasting Graves disease. Study-level findings and limits: Shared public clonotypes totalled 2,741 in persistent patients, compared with roughly 970 in new patients. Persistent disease was characterized by preferential usage of TRBV28, TRBJ1-2 and TRBJ2-5.

Sequencing libraries for TCR beta were prepared with iRepertoire HTBI primers and Arm-PCR of CDR3 regions. TCRdb passed the multiplex PCR reads through MiXCR, listing each CDR3 protein once. The sample lists 400,000 to 550,000 distinct CDR3 sequences, 16% occurring once. At least ten counts were recorded for this clonotype. Antigen unknown. Time point given: newly diagnosed GD, antithyroid drugs for less than 3 months. The TCR library was made from RNA that had been extracted from PBMCs in TRIzol. Germline trimming cut 4 bases from V and 3 bases from J; bases unmatched to any gene: 9. The CDR3 spans 16 residues. Germline loops: CDR1 MNHEY, CDR2 SMNVEV (reference sequence). These data also featured in a second study, about T cells in Graves' hyperthyroidism and ophthalmopathy. Turning to that study: Carried out on the TCR CDR3, a first-round RT-PCR used the HTBI primer set. Ophthalmopathy prediction by the model preceded onset by a median approximately 6.1 months.

The chain joins TRBV27 to TRBJ2-1; 7 nucleotides match TRBD2. Source: peripheral blood mononuclear cells (PBMCs), taken at new diagnosis, from a patient treated with antithyroid drugs. This clonotype was sampled from a woman aged 25 to 45 with Graves disease. The CDR3 sequence: CASSSSAGVGYNEQFF. In nucleotides, the CDR3 is TGTGCCAGCAGTTCCTCGGCGGGAGTAGGCTACAATGAGCAGTTCTTC.